This passage covers 28 T cell receptor beta chains from one sample sequenced in a study of blood T cell repertoires in COVID-19. Sequenced by immunoSEQ multiplex PCR; TCRdb stores in-frame clones only, minus some. Of about 300,000 clones listed, approximately 88% are singletons. Sequenced input: peripheral blood. The receptors shown here come from a woman aged 25 to 45 who had recovered from COVID-19.

This clone has only one observation. The chain recombines TRBV9 with TRBJ2-1; maybe TRBD2 (6 bases). The CDR3 spans 15 residues. V was cut by 0 bases and J by 6 bases, with 13 bases left in between. Germline CDR1 and CDR2: SGDLS and YYNGEE. The CDR3 reads CASSVGAGQSNEQFF. The DNA for the CDR3 is TGTGCCAGCAGCGTAGGGGCGGGGCAGTCCAATGAGCAGTTCTTC.

The rearrangement links TRBV28 to TRBJ1-1; TRBD1 agrees at 7 bases. The CDR3 loop spans 13 amino acids. Germline CDR1 reads MDHEN; CDR2 reads SYDVKM. V lost 6 bases and J lost 4; bases outside the gene matches: 5. DNA of the CDR3: TGTGCCAGCAGGACAGGGACGGGCACTGAAGCTTTCTTT. Residues: CASRTGTGTEAFF.

The chain links TRBV30 to TRBJ1-1; TRBD1 matches 7 bases. Per germline, CDR1 GTSNPN and CDR2 SVGIG (reference sequence). The CDR3 spans 13 residues. V gave up 3 bases and J gave up 2 bases; unmatched junction bases: 3. Written as DNA, the CDR3 is TGTGCCTGGAGCCGACAGGGAAACACTGAAGCTTTCTTT. It encodes CAWSRQGNTEAFF.

The sample holds one count of this clone. V gene TRBV5-4 combines with J gene TRBJ2-4; 15 nucleotides align to TRBD2. CDR3 length equals 18 residues. Germline values: CDR1 SGHNT, CDR2 YYREEE (reference sequence). After removal of 4 bases from V and 0 bases from J, the junction contained 5 bases not matched to a gene. In nucleotides, the CDR3 is TGTGCCAGCAGCACGGGACTAGCGGGGGGTATAGCCAAAAACATTCAGTACTTC. Residues: CASSTGLAGGIAKNIQYF.

This chain uses TRBV19 with TRBJ2-7; perhaps TRBD2 as D (7 bases). Germline CDR1 and CDR2: LNHDA and SQIVND (reference sequence). Trimming cost V 3 bases and J 6 bases, with 18 bases left between them. CDR3 size: 15 residues. CDR3 sequence (DNA): TGTGCCAGTAGTATCGGGGGGCTTTTGCCCGTCGAGCAGTACTTC. It specifies CASSIGGLLPVEQYF.

The V gene is TRBV28, the J gene TRBJ1-6; the match to TRBD1 covers 8 bases. V gave up 4 bases and J gave up 3 bases; unmatched junction bases: 11. In germline, CDR1 is MDHEN, CDR2 SYDVKM. The length of the CDR3 is 18 residues. CDR3 amino acids: CASSSIPTGALYNSPLHF. CDR3 DNA: TGTGCCAGCAGTTCCATACCGACAGGGGCCCTCTATAATTCACCCCTCCACTTT.

This clone was seen a few times. The chain employs TRBV7-6 and TRBJ1-6, with 7 nucleotides matching TRBD1. The CDR3 has 14 residues. In germline, CDR1 is SGHVS, CDR2 FNYEAQ. J gave up 10 bases and V 5 bases, and 8 bases lay outside the gene matches. The CDR3 loop is CASSRDSYGSPLHF. CDR3 nucleotides: TGTGCCAGCAGCCGGGACAGCTATGGATCACCCCTCCACTTT.

The chain joins TRBV12-3 or TRBV12-4 to TRBJ1-1, with 8 positions matching TRBD1. This CDR3 has 13 amino acids. J lost 8 bases, V lost 6 bases, and 8 bases had no gene match. The CDR3 is CASSTSTGAEAFF. The CDR3, as DNA: TGTGCCAGCAGCACTTCGACAGGGGCGGAAGCTTTCTTT.

The chain joins TRBV7-9 to TRBJ1-2; possible D gene TRBD1, 6 bases. The germline gives CDR1 SEHNR, CDR2 FQNEAQ (reference sequence). The ends were cut back, 10 bases at V and 4 bases at J, with 13 bases in the middle. CDR3 length equals 12 residues. CDR3 in amino acids: CATKGHPYGYTF. CDR3 DNA: TGTGCCACCAAGGGACATCCCTATGGCTACACCTTC.

The genes are TRBV28 and TRBJ2-5; TRBD2 matches 14 bases. The V and J ends lost 3 bases and 1 base, in that order; junction bases with no gene match: 4. CDR3 size: 17 residues. Germline V gene data show CDR1 as MDHEN and CDR2 as SYDVKM. The CDR3 sequence is CASSLGLAGASQETQYF. CDR3 in DNA: TGTGCCAGCAGTTTGGGACTAGCGGGGGCTTCCCAAGAGACCCAGTACTTC. The full variable domain, rest sourced from reference TRBV28 and TRBJ2-5, is DVKVTQSSRYLVKRTGEKVFLECVQDMDHENMFWYRQDPGLGLRLIYFSYDVKMKEKGDIPEGYSVSREKKERFSLILESASTNQTSMYLCASSLGLAGASQETQYFGPGTRLLVL.

The chain couples TRBV4-2 to TRBJ2-2, with TRBD2 identical over 12 bases. Germline lookup yields CDR1 LGHNA and CDR2 YNFKEQ. Trimming at V came to 1 base and at J to 3 bases, leaving 6 bases not matched to a gene. The CDR3 spans 18 residues. For the CDR3, the DNA is TGTGCCAGCAGCCAAGTTCTAGCGGGGGGGAAATACACCGGGGAGCTGTTTTTT. This sequence encodes CASSQVLAGGKYTGELFF.

This chain joins TRBV5-1 and TRBJ1-3, with D perhaps TRBD1 (6 bases). The CDR3 is 16 residues long. V shed 4 bases and J shed 0 bases, with 14 bases lying between them. Germline V gene lookup returns CDR1 SGHRS and CDR2 YFSETQ. The CDR3 sequence is CASSLGPGDSGNTIYF. The CDR3 DNA reads TGCGCCAGCAGCCTCGGGCCAGGGGACTCTGGAAACACCATATATTTT.

The rearrangement uses TRBV9 and TRBJ1-4; weak D call: TRBD1 (5 bases). Per germline, CDR1 SGDLS and CDR2 YYNGEE. V was cut by 1 base and J by 5 bases, with 9 bases left in between. The length of the CDR3 is 14 residues. CDR3 sequence: CASSVNQGNEKLFF. As DNA, the CDR3 is TGTGCCAGCAGCGTAAACCAGGGCAATGAAAAACTGTTTTTT.

The V gene is TRBV10-3, the J gene TRBJ1-1; the D gene is possibly TRBD1 (6 bases). Per the germline V gene, CDR1 is ENHRY and CDR2 is SYGVKD. Trimming shortened V by 6 bases and J by 5 bases, and 13 bases separated the two germline ends. The CDR3 has 13 amino acids. The CDR3 is CAIRDRGGTEAFF. CDR3 DNA sequence: TGTGCCATCAGGGACCGAGGGGGAACTGAAGCTTTCTTT.

The genes are TRBV5-6 and TRBJ2-5; D is possibly TRBD1 (6 bases). Deletions cut 2 bases from V and 2 bases from J, with 16 bases between. This CDR3 spans 16 amino acids. Germline CDR1 SGHDT, CDR2 YYEEEE. CDR3 residues: CASSLLIRRGQETQYF. CDR3 sequence (DNA): TGTGCCAGCAGCTTATTGATCCGAAGGGGGCAAGAGACCCAGTACTTC.

The rearrangement uses TRBV5-4 and TRBJ1-6, with D hard to call. CDR3 size: 16 residues. CDR1 and CDR2 from the germline V gene are SGHNT and YYREEE (reference sequence). V was shortened by 0 bases and J by 3 bases, with 10 bases between the two germline ends. CDR3 sequence reads: CASSLEPANYNSPLHF. The CDR3 DNA reads TGTGCCAGCAGCTTGGAGCCTGCTAACTATAATTCACCCCTCCACTTT.

This clone was observed a handful of times. The chain is built from TRBV27 and TRBJ1-2, with D tentatively TRBD1 (5 bases). This CDR3 is 16 amino acids long. Germline values: CDR1 MNHEY, CDR2 SMNVEV (reference sequence). V gave up 0 bases and J gave up 7 bases, with 18 bases separating them. The CDR3 DNA follows: TGTGCCAGCAGTTTATCGATTCTGTCTCCTCAGGGTGGCTACACCTTC. Translating gives CASSLSILSPQGGYTF.

The chain uses TRBV4-2 and TRBJ1-3, with D possibly being TRBD1 (5 bases). V was clipped by 2 bases and J by 0 bases, with 11 bases between them. CDR1 is LGHNA and CDR2 is YNFKEQ in the germline V gene. The CDR3 has 16 residues. The CDR3 reads CASSQKTATSGNTIYF. The CDR3 coding sequence is TGTGCCAGCAGCCAAAAGACAGCGACCTCTGGAAACACCATATATTTT.

The chain carries TRBV4-3 and TRBJ2-5; 13 nucleotides align to TRBD2. Germline-derived CDR1 and CDR2 are LGHNA and YSLEER. The V gene end was trimmed by 0 bases and the J gene end by 5 bases; junction bases not matched to a gene: 12. The CDR3 is 19 residues long. The CDR3 coding sequence is TGCGCCAGCAGCCAAGAGGCGGGTGGACTAGCGGGGGAAGGGGAGACCCAGTACTTC. Its protein product is CASSQEAGGLAGEGETQYF.

The chain has TRBV6-2 or TRBV6-3 and TRBJ1-2; 7 bases are a match to TRBD1. From germline, CDR1 is MNHEY and CDR2 SVGEGT. This CDR3 comprises 14 residues. Trimming took 6 bases from V and 4 from J; bases not matched to a gene: 8. CDR3 protein: CASSTPGGTYGYTF. DNA of the CDR3: TGTGCCAGCAGCACACCAGGGGGAACCTATGGCTACACCTTC.

Details on this clone: The same CDR3 also results from other DNA sequences found in this sample. The chain has TRBV10-3 and TRBJ2-7, with D uncertain. Germline V gene lookup returns CDR1 ENHRY and CDR2 SYGVKD. V lost 0 bases, J lost 1 base, and 4 bases lay in between. This CDR3 region has 13 residues. This CDR3 reads CAISESNSYEQYF. The CDR3 DNA reads TGTGCCATCAGTGAGTCCAATTCCTACGAGCAGTACTTC.

The V call is TRBV11-3, the J call TRBJ2-1; D remains ambiguous. CDR3 length: 14 residues. V was pared by 5 bases and J by 6 bases, with 14 bases between. The V gene's germline CDR1 is SGHNT and CDR2 YENEEA. The CDR3 DNA follows: TGTGCCAGCAGCGGCTGGGCGCTGGGCAATGAGCAGTTCTTC. Amino acids: CASSGWALGNEQFF. The full variable domain, completed using reference TRBV11-3 and TRBJ2-1, is EAGVVQSPRYKIIEKKQPVAFWCNPISGHNTLYWYLQNLGQGPELLIRYENEEAVDDSQLPKDRFSAERLKGVDSTLKIQPAELGDSAVYLCASSGWALGNEQFFGPGTRLTVL.

The chain carries TRBV28 and TRBJ1-4; D unresolved. The ends were cut back, 3 bases at V and 8 bases at J, with 10 bases in the middle. Germline assignment: CDR1 MDHEN and CDR2 SYDVKM. The CDR3 is made up of 13 amino acids. CDR3 bases: TGTGCCAGCAGTTTGGTGGCGGAGGAAAAACTGTTTTTT. Translation: CASSLVAEEKLFF.

V is TRBV21-1 and J is TRBJ1-2; TRBD1 is taken as the D call from the table, unchecked against the DNA. TRBV21-1 is a listed pseudogene. The length of the CDR3 is 15 residues. The CDR3 DNA sequence: TGTGCCAGCAGCGCCCGGGACAGGGGACTCTATGGCTACACCTTC. Residues: CASSARDRGLYGYTF.

This sequence joins TRBV30 and TRBJ1-3; TRBD1 is a possible D gene (6 bases). In germline, CDR1 is GTSNPN, CDR2 SVGIG (reference sequence). Trimming removed 1 base at V and 12 bases at J, with 13 bases between. The CDR3 totals 12 residues. The CDR3 region has the DNA TGTGCCTGGAGTGACGCCGGGACACTCATATATTTT. This sequence encodes CAWSDAGTLIYF.

J is TRBJ1-2 and V is TRBV11-3; TRBD1 is a possible D gene (6 bases). The germline CDR1 and CDR2 sequences are SGHNT and YENEEA. V was clipped by 3 bases and J by 8 bases, with 13 bases between them. The CDR3 is made up of 13 amino acids. The chain's CDR3 is CASSFTGMGGYTF. In nucleotides, the CDR3 is TGTGCCAGCAGCTTCACAGGGATGGGAGGCTACACCTTC.

This clone has just one count. The chain combines TRBV5-1 with TRBJ1-2; D gene ambiguous. Germline CDR1 reads SGHRS; CDR2 reads YFSETQ. The CDR3 has 14 residues. Trimming left V 0 bases short and J 3 bases short, with 9 bases between. This CDR3 is CASSLDVQDYGYTF. CDR3 in DNA: TGCGCCAGCAGCTTGGATGTTCAGGACTATGGCTACACCTTC. Full variable domain (outside the CDR3, taken from reference TRBV5-1 and TRBJ1-2): KAGVTQTPRYLIKTRGQQVTLSCSPISGHRSVSWYQQTPGQGLQFLFEYFSETQRNKGNFPGRFSGRQFSNSRSEMNVSTLELGDSALYLCASSLDVQDYGYTFGSGTRLTVV.

The V call is TRBV19, the J call TRBJ2-7, with D tentatively TRBD2 (6 bases). Germline V gene lookup returns CDR1 LNHDA and CDR2 SQIVND (reference sequence). The CDR3 covers 16 residues. V lost 4 bases and J lost 1, with 17 bases in between. The CDR3 protein is CASSRGDRDRSYEQYF. The CDR3 nucleotides are TGTGCCAGTAGTAGGGGGGACCGGGACCGGTCCTACGAGCAGTACTTC.